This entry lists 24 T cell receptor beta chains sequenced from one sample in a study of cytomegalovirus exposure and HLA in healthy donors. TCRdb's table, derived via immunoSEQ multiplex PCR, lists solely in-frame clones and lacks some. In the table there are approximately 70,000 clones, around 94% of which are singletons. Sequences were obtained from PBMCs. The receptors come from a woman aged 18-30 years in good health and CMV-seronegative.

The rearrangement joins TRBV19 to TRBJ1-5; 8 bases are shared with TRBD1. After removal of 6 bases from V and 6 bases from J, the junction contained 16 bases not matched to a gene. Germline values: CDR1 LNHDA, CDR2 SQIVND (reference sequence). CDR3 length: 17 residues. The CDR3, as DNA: TGTGCCAGTAGCCCACGGGACTGGACAGGGAAGGGTCAGCCCCAGCATTTT. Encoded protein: CASSPRDWTGKGQPQHF.

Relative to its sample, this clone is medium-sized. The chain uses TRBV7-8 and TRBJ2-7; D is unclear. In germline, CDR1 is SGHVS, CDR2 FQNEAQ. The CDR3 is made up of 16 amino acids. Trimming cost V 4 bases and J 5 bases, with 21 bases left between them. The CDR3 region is CASSSTRIPFRDEQYF. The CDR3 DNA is TGTGCCAGCAGCTCCACGAGGATCCCCTTCCGGGACGAGCAGTACTTC.

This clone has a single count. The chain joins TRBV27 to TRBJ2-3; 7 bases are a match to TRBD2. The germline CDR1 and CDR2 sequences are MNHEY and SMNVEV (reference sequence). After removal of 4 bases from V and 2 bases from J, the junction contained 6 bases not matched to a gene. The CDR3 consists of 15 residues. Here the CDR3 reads CASSSPGGPTDTQYF. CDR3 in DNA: TGTGCCAGCAGTTCACCGGGGGGTCCCACAGATACGCAGTATTTT.

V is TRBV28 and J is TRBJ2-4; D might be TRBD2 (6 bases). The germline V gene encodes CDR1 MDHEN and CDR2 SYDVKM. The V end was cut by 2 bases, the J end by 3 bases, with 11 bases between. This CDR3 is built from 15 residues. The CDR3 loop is CASSLGGRGKNIQYF. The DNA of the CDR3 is TGTGCCAGCAGTTTAGGAGGGCGTGGCAAAAACATTCAGTACTTC.

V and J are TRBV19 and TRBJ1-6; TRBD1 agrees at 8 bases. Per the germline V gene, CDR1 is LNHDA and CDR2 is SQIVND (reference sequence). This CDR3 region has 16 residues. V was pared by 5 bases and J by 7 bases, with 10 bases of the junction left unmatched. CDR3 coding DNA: TGTGCCAGTAGTCTCCTCGGACAGGGTTGGAATTCACCCCTCCACTTT. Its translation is CASSLLGQGWNSPLHF.

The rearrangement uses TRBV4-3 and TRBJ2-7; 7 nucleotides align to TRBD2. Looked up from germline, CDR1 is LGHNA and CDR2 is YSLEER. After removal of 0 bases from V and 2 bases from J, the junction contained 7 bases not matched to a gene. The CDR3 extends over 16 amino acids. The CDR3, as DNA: TGCGCCAGCAGCCAAGATTGGGTCCGGGGGGCCTACGAGCAGTACTTC. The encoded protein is CASSQDWVRGAYEQYF.

The CDR3 DNA follows: TGCGCCAGCAGCTTGGGGGACAGGGGTTATGGCTACACCTTC. Protein product: CASSLGDRGYGYTF. J is TRBJ1-2 and V is TRBV5-1; TRBD1 matches 10 bases. Losses at the gene ends were 0 bases for V and 5 bases for J; bases not matched to a gene: 1. This CDR3 contains 14 residues. The germline V gene has CDR1 SGHRS and CDR2 YFSETQ.

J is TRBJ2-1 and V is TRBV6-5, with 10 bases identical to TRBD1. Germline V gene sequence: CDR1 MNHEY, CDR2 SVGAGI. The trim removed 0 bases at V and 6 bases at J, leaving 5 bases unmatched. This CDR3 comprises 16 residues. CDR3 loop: CASSYSSGTGANEQFF. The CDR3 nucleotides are TGTGCCAGCAGTTACTCGAGCGGGACAGGGGCCAATGAGCAGTTCTTC.

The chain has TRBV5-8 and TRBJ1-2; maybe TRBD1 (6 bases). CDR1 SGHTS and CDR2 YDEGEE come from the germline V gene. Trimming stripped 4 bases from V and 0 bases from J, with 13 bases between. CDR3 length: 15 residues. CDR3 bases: TGTGCCAGCAGCCCATACAGGGAGACTAACTATGGCTACACCTTC. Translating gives CASSPYRETNYGYTF.

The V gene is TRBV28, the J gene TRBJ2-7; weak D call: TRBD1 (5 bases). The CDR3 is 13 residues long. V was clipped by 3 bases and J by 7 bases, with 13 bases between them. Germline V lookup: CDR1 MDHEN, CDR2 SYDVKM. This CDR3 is CASSLDTLMEQYF. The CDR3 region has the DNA TGTGCCAGCAGTTTGGACACTCTTATGGAGCAGTACTTC. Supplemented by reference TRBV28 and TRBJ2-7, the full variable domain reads DVKVTQSSRYLVKRTGEKVFLECVQDMDHENMFWYRQDPGLGLRLIYFSYDVKMKEKGDIPEGYSVSREKKERFSLILESASTNQTSMYLCASSLDTLMEQYFGPGTRLTVT.

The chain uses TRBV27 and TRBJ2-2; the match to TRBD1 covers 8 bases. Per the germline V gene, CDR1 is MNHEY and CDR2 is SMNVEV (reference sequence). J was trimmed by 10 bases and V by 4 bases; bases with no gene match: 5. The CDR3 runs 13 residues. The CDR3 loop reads CASSYRTGKELFF. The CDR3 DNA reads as TGTGCCAGCAGTTACCGGACAGGGAAGGAGCTGTTTTTT.

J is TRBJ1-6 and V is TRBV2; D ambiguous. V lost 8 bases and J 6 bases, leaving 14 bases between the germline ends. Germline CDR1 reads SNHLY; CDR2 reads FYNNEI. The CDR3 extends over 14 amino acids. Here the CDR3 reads CASLRWPFNSPLHF. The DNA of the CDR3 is TGTGCCAGCCTCAGGTGGCCTTTTAATTCACCCCTCCACTTT.

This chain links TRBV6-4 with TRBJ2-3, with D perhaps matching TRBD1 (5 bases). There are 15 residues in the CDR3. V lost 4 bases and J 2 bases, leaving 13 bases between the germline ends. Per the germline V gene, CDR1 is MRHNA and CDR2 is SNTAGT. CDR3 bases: TGTGCCAGCAGTGCCGGACATACTATCACAGATACGCAGTATTTT. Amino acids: CASSAGHTITDTQYF.

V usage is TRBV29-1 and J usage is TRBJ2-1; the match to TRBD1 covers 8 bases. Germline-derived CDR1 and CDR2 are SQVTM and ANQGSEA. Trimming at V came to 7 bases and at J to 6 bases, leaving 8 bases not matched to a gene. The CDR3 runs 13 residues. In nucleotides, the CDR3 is TGCAGCGCCGTTAGAACAGGGGGCAATGAGCAGTTCTTC. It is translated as CSAVRTGGNEQFF.

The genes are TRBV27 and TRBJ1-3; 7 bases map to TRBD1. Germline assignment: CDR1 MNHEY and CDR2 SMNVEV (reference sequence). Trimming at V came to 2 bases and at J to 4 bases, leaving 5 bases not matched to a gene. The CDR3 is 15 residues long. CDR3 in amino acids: CASSLAGTVGNTIYF. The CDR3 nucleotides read TGTGCCAGCAGTTTAGCCGGGACAGTCGGAAACACCATATATTTT.

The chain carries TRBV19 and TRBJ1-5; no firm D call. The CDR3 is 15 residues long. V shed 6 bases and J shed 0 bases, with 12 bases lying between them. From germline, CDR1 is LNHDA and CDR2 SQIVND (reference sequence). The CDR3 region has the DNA TGTGCCAGTAGCCAGGAACAGCCTAGCAATCAGCCCCAGCATTTT. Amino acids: CASSQEQPSNQPQHF.

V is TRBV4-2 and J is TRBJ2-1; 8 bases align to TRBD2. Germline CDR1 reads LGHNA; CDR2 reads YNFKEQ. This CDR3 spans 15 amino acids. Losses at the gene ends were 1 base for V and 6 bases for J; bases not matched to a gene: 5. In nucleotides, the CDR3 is TGTGCCAGCAGCCAAGGACTAGCGATTGCCAATGAGCAGTTCTTC. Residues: CASSQGLAIANEQFF.

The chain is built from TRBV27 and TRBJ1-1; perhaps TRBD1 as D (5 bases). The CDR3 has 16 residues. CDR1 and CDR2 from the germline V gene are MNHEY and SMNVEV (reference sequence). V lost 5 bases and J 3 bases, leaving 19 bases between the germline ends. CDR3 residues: CASSLRAGGGYTEAFF. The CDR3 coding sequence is TGTGCCAGCAGTCTCCGGGCCGGGGGGGGTTACACTGAAGCTTTCTTT.

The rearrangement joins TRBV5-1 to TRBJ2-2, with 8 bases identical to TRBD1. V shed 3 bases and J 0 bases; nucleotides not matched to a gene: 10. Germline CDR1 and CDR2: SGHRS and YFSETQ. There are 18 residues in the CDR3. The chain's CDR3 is CASSSHDSGGSNTGELFF. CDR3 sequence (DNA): TGCGCCAGCAGCTCGCACGACTCAGGGGGCTCGAACACCGGGGAGCTGTTTTTT.

The CDR3 sequence: CASSLTMDRAYEQYF. CDR3 DNA sequence: TGTGCCAGCAGCCTAACAATGGACAGGGCCTACGAGCAGTACTTC. This sequence joins TRBV5-5 and TRBJ2-7; TRBD1 aligns across 8 bases. J gave up 2 bases and V 4 bases, and 8 bases lay outside the gene matches. The length of the CDR3 is 15 residues. Germline V gene lookup returns CDR1 SGHKS and CDR2 YYEKEE (reference sequence).

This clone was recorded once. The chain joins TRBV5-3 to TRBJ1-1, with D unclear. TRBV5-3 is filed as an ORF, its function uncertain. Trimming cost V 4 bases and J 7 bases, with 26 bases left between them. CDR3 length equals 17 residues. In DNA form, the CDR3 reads TGTGCCAGAAGCCGCCGTGAGGCCCAACTTATCCCCGGTGAAGCTTTCTTT. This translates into CARSRREAQLIPGEAFF.

CDR3 protein: CSVEARTGVNEQFF. CDR3 DNA sequence: TGCAGCGTTGAAGCGAGGACAGGGGTCAATGAGCAGTTCTTC. The chain links TRBV29-1 to TRBJ2-1; 9 bases map to TRBD1. CDR1 and CDR2 from the germline V gene are SQVTM and ANQGSEA. The V and J ends lost 1 base and 6 bases, in that order; junction bases with no gene match: 4. CDR3 length: 14 amino acids.

The CDR3 reads CASNSGYGYTF. Here the CDR3 DNA reads TGTGCCAGCAACTCTGGCTATGGCTACACCTTC. The chain carries TRBV2 and TRBJ1-2; D is ambiguous. Trimming took 7 bases from V and 4 from J, leaving 7 bases between them. This CDR3 has 11 amino acids. Looked up from germline, CDR1 is SNHLY and CDR2 is FYNNEI.

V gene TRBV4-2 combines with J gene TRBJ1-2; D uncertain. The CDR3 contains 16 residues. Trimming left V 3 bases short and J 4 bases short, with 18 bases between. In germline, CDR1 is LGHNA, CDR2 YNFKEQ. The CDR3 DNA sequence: TGTGCCAGCAGCCAGGCCGGGTCACAAAAATCCTATGGCTACACCTTC. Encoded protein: CASSQAGSQKSYGYTF.